The 17 T cell receptor beta chains reported below all come from one sample, sequenced in a study of PD-1 blockade in classical Hodgkin lymphoma. Some clones are missing from TCRdb's copy, which holds only in-frame ones; the method was immunoSEQ multiplex PCR. The sample includes around 17,000 clones, 85% of them seen just once. Every single patient, without exception, relapsed after autologous stem cell transplantation, and brentuximab vedotin exposure varied. Purified CD4+ T cells were obtained from thawed PBMCs through magnetic negative selection. The sample here was CD4+ T cells from blood, taken at baseline. The source is a human donor with classical Hodgkin lymphoma.

The chain employs TRBV7-2 and TRBJ2-7; maybe TRBD2 (5 bases). The CDR3 covers 19 residues. Germline V gives CDR1 SGHTA, CDR2 FQGNSA. V dropped 5 bases and J dropped 6 bases, with 32 bases sitting between them. The CDR3 protein is CASSPKVGTIALAPREQYF. CDR3 in DNA: TGTGCCAGCAGCCCCAAAGTGGGTACTATAGCGCTTGCCCCCCGCGAGCAGTACTTC.

The DNA of the CDR3 is TGTGCCAGCAGTTCCACGGGACAGTTAGAGACCCAGTACTTC. As protein: CASSSTGQLETQYF. V and J are TRBV6-5 and TRBJ2-5; 7 nucleotides match TRBD1. With 4 bases clipped from V and 4 bases from J, the junction kept 6 bases outside the gene matches. The V gene's germline CDR1 is MNHEY and CDR2 SVGAGI. The CDR3 is made up of 14 amino acids.

The chain couples TRBV27 to TRBJ1-2; D gene ambiguous. This CDR3 is 13 amino acids long. CDR1 is MNHEY and CDR2 is SMNVEV in the germline V gene (reference sequence). Trimming cost V 5 bases and J 0 bases, with 7 bases left between them. The CDR3 DNA sequence: TGTGCCAGCAGTATGGGTTCTAACTATGGCTACACCTTC. Protein product: CASSMGSNYGYTF.

The genes are TRBV2 and TRBJ1-6, with TRBD1 matching over 9 bases. The trim removed 5 bases at V and 8 bases at J, leaving 7 bases unmatched. In germline, CDR1 is SNHLY, CDR2 FYNNEI. The CDR3 is 15 residues long. The CDR3 reads CASSQQGALDSPLHF. CDR3 nucleotide sequence: TGTGCCAGCAGTCAACAGGGGGCTTTGGATTCACCCCTCCACTTT.

V usage is TRBV7-2 and J usage is TRBJ2-2; D not certain. The CDR3 has 14 residues. V was cut by 0 bases and J by 6 bases, with 8 bases left in between. Germline CDR1 reads SGHTA; CDR2 reads FQGNSA. This chain's CDR3 is CASSLAGIAGELFF. DNA for the CDR3: TGTGCCAGCAGCTTAGCAGGGATCGCCGGGGAGCTGTTTTTT. The variable domain in full, with the rest retrieved from reference TRBV7-2 and TRBJ2-2, is GAGVSQSPSNKVTEKGKDVELRCDPISGHTALYWYRQSLGQGLEFLIYFQGNSAPDKSGLPSDRFSAERTGGSVSTLTIQRTQQEDSAVYLCASSLAGIAGELFFGEGSRLTVL.

The chain uses TRBV7-6 and TRBJ1-2; no clear D gene. The CDR3 sequence is 16 residues long. V was cut by 2 bases and J by 1 base, with 14 bases left in between. Per the germline V gene, CDR1 is SGHVS and CDR2 is FNYEAQ. The CDR3 region has the DNA TGTGCCAGCAGCTTATTTTCAGGCCCTAATAACTATGGCTACACCTTC. Translation gives CASSLFSGPNNYGYTF.

V gene TRBV28 combines with J gene TRBJ2-7; D is unresolved. Germline-derived CDR1 and CDR2 are MDHEN and SYDVKM. V was clipped by 5 bases and J by 5 bases, with 10 bases between them. The CDR3 runs 12 residues. DNA of the CDR3: TGTGCCAGCAGTCAAGAGATAGACGAGCAGTACTTC. It is translated as CASSQEIDEQYF. Complete variable domain (other parts from reference TRBV28 and TRBJ2-7): DVKVTQSSRYLVKRTGEKVFLECVQDMDHENMFWYRQDPGLGLRLIYFSYDVKMKEKGDIPEGYSVSREKKERFSLILESASTNQTSMYLCASSQEIDEQYFGPGTRLTVT.

This clone was counted once. This chain connects TRBV7-2 to TRBJ2-1, with TRBD2 matching 8 bases. Germline V gives CDR1 SGHTA, CDR2 FQGNSA. CDR3 length: 13 residues. Trimming cost V 5 bases and J 10 bases; bases outside gene matches: 7. CDR3 DNA: TGTGCCAGCAGCCCCGGGGGGGCAGGGGAGCAGTTCTTC. Amino acid sequence: CASSPGGAGEQFF.

This clone was counted only a few times. V and J are TRBV2 and TRBJ1-2; D gene ambiguous. The germline CDR1 and CDR2 sequences are SNHLY and FYNNEI. CDR3 length equals 11 residues. V was pared by 5 bases and J by 3 bases, with 4 bases between. In DNA form, the CDR3 reads TGTGCCAGCAGTCCCGACTATGGCTACACCTTC. Protein product: CASSPDYGYTF.

The gene calls are TRBV2 and TRBJ2-5; D possibly corresponds to TRBD1 (5 bases). The CDR3 runs to 15 residues. Trimming cost V 2 bases and J 9 bases, with 19 bases left between them. In germline, CDR1 is SNHLY, CDR2 FYNNEI. CDR3 sequence reads: CASSELASAAGSQYF. CDR3 DNA sequence: TGTGCCAGCAGTGAACTGGCCAGTGCCGCAGGGTCCCAGTACTTC.

A single count supports this clone. The V gene is TRBV7-2, the J gene TRBJ1-1, with D perhaps matching TRBD1 (5 bases). V lost 1 base to trimming and J lost 4 bases, with 13 bases between them. The CDR3 runs 15 residues. Germline assignment: CDR1 SGHTA and CDR2 FQGNSA. CDR3 sequence: CASSLVGGGITEAFF. CDR3 in DNA: TGTGCCAGCAGCTTAGTGGGGGGAGGAATCACTGAAGCTTTCTTT.

This clone came up once. The chain has TRBV30 and TRBJ1-3; tentatively, D is TRBD1 (5 bases). Germline V gives CDR1 GTSNPN, CDR2 SVGIG (reference sequence). With 4 bases removed from V and 9 bases from J, the gap between germline ends came to 13 bases. The CDR3 is 12 residues long. The CDR3 DNA reads TGTGCCTGGACCCTCGGGGCGAGCACCATATATTTT. It yields the protein CAWTLGASTIYF. Full variable domain (outside the CDR3, taken from reference TRBV30 and TRBJ1-3): SQTIHQWPATLVQPVGSPLSLECTVEGTSNPNLYWYRQAAGRGLQLLFYSVGIGQISSEVPQNLSASRPQDRQFILSSKKLLLSDSGFYLCAWTLGASTIYFGEGSWLTVV.

The chain joins TRBV5-5 to TRBJ2-3; 11 bases are a match to TRBD2. The germline V gene encodes CDR1 SGHKS and CDR2 YYEKEE (reference sequence). With 1 base clipped from V and 0 bases from J, the junction kept 7 bases outside the gene matches. The CDR3 consists of 18 residues. The CDR3: CASSLRWGLAASTDTQYF. The DNA of the CDR3 is TGTGCCAGCAGCTTGAGGTGGGGACTAGCGGCTAGCACAGATACGCAGTATTTT. The full variable domain, rest sourced from reference TRBV5-5 and TRBJ2-3, is DAGVTQSPTHLIKTRGQQVTLRCSPISGHKSVSWYQQVLGQGPQFIFQYYEKEERGRGNFPDRFSARQFPNYSSELNVNALLLGDSALYLCASSLRWGLAASTDTQYFGPGTRLTVL.

The sample holds one count of this clone. The chain combines TRBV5-5 with TRBJ2-2; either TRBD1 or TRBD2 may supply D (5 bases each). Trimming removed 2 bases at V and 10 bases at J, with 12 bases between. In germline, CDR1 is SGHKS, CDR2 YYEKEE (reference sequence). CDR3 length: 13 amino acids. CDR3 in DNA: TGTGCCAGCAGCTTTTGGGGGTCCCCGGAGCTGTTTTTT. It translates to CASSFWGSPELFF.

V gene TRBV7-6 combines with J gene TRBJ2-3, with 9 bases aligning to TRBD1. CDR1 and CDR2 from the germline V gene are SGHVS and FNYEAQ. The CDR3 contains 14 residues. V dropped 3 bases and J dropped 4; count of bases not matched to a gene: 2. Here the CDR3 reads CASSLDRGSDTQYF. The CDR3 DNA reads TGTGCCAGCAGCTTGGACAGGGGTTCAGATACGCAGTATTTT.

The chain joins TRBV6-6 to TRBJ1-2; D is uncertain. In germline, CDR1 is MNHNY, CDR2 SVGAGI (reference sequence). This CDR3 is 13 amino acids long. The V end lost 6 bases, the J end lost 2 bases, and 10 bases lay between the germline ends. Here the CDR3 reads CASSPGQNYGYTF. CDR3 in DNA: TGTGCCAGCAGCCCTGGGCAGAACTATGGCTACACCTTC.

V gene TRBV10-3 combines with J gene TRBJ2-5; D is perhaps TRBD2 (6 bases). The CDR3 loop spans 13 amino acids. The V end lost 2 bases, the J end lost 5 bases, and 9 bases lay between the germline ends. Germline V gene data show CDR1 as ENHRY and CDR2 as SYGVKD. CDR3 loop: CAISETSGETQYF. Here the CDR3 DNA reads TGTGCCATCAGTGAGACCAGCGGGGAGACCCAGTACTTC.